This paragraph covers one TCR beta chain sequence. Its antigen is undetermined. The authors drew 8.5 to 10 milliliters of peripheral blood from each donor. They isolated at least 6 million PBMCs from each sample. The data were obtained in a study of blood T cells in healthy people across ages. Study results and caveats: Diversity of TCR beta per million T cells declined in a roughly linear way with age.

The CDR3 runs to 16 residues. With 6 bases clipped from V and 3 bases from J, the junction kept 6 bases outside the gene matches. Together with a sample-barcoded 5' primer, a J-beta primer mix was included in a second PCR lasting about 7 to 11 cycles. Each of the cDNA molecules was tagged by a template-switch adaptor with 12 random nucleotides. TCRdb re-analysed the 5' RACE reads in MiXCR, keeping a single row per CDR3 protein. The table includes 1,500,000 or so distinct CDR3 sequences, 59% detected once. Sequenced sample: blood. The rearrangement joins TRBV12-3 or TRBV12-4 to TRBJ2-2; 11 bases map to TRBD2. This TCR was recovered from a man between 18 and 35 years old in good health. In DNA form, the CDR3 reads TGTGCCAGCAGCCAGGGACTAGCGGAGTACACCGGGGAGCTGTTTTTT. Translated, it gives CASSQGLAEYTGELFF.